The following is a T cell receptor (beta chain) sequence with its context. Its antigen is not known. Collection occurred without any documented infections or immune events in donors. This specimen belongs to a study of identifying expanded T cells in peripheral blood. Study-level findings and limits: Differentially abundant clones: roughly 1.2 between replicates, 15 to 17 at around 14 days, less than 25 at four. Variance in clone template counts between two-week samples significantly increased with total template count across all healthy donors.

This table comes from immunoSEQ multiplex PCR, and its TCRdb copy is limited to in-frame clones, with some not included. The table includes more than 90,000 clones, roughly 89% detected once. The germline gives CDR1 SEHNR, CDR2 FQNEAQ (reference sequence). The CDR3 is 15 amino acids. V lost 5 bases to trimming and J lost 3 bases, with 13 bases between them. Sequencing used blood. The J gene is TRBJ2-2, the V gene TRBV7-9; D is tentatively TRBD1 or TRBD2 (5 bases each). The receptor was derived from a person aged 18 to 75 in good health. CDR3 sequence reads: CASSRGPADTGELFF. CDR3 coding DNA: TGTGCCAGCAGCCGGGGCCCAGCGGACACCGGGGAGCTGTTTTTT.